This T cell receptor beta chain comes out of a study of cytomegalovirus exposure and HLA in healthy donors. Study-wide results and caveats: Cytomegalovirus-associated TCR beta chains were listed, numbering some 180.

Trimming pared 4 bases from V and 3 bases from J, leaving 9 bases between. The CDR3 contains 13 residues. CDR1 is SGHNT and CDR2 is YYREEE in the germline V gene (reference sequence). Remarks on this clone: What it binds is unknown.

The PCR contained 60 Vbeta and 13 Jbeta primers. Only in-frame clones appear in the TCRdb table, and some are missing; sequencing was by immunoSEQ multiplex PCR. The sample totals about 75,000 clones. Sequencing was carried out using PBMCs. The genes are TRBV5-4 and TRBJ2-3, with TRBD1 as a possible D gene (6 bases). This TCR came from a young man in good health and CMV-seropositive. The CDR3 nucleotides are TGTGCCAGCAGCCGGGACACGACAGATACGCAGTATTTT. Its translation is CASSRDTTDTQYF.